What follows describes a single T cell receptor (beta chain). Its antigen is still unknown. Possible read error: a much larger clone is one base away. The sample originates from a study of shared clonotypes between healthy human individuals. Pooled CD45RO+ cells and CCR7-negative CD45RA+ TemRA cells made up CD8 memory. This CDR3 has 15 amino acids. In germline, CDR1 is LNHDA, CDR2 SQIVND (reference sequence). V shed 3 bases and J shed 5 bases, with 16 bases lying between them. Findings and limits, study-wide: Clonotypes shared by all four donors outscored non-shared clonotypes in generation probability. Naive CD4 clonotype sharing across a handful of donors was roughly 5%. Investigators expected sequencing depth to affect clonotype sharing among donors.

Repertoires were generated with immunoSEQ multiplex PCR, while TCRdb's copy carries only in-frame clones and drops some. The data show approximately 120,000 clones, under 70% seen once. The J gene is TRBJ2-5, the V gene TRBV19; D perhaps matches TRBD2 (6 bases). This clonotype was obtained from a young woman in good health. Sequences were obtained from memory CD8+ T cells sorted from blood. Subset given: CD45RO+ cells pooled with CCR7-negative TemRA cells. In nucleotides, the CDR3 is TGTGCCAGTAGTATCTGGAGGGGCCTCGGGGAGACCCAGTACTTC. Translating it yields CASSIWRGLGETQYF.